A selection of T cell receptor beta chains follows, all from one sample in a study of blood T cells in healthy people across ages. MiXCR was run by TCRdb on the 5' RACE reads, yielding one entry per CDR3 protein. The sample lists some 1.6 million distinct CDR3 sequences; roughly a third were seen once. Sequencing was carried out using blood. The receptors stem from a woman aged 30 to 39 in good health. CDR3s include the opening cysteine and the closing phenylalanine or tryptophan. A D gene is named only where the DNA matches it firmly. Size is stated for part of the rows, as once, few or many counts, or as a class when the clone is expanded.

j_gene | v_gene | d_gene | abundance | CDR3nt | CDR3aa
TRBJ2-7 | TRBV4-1 | - | many | TGCGCCAGCAGCCAAGAAGGGGGACTAAGCTCCTACGAGCAGTACTTC | CASSQEGGLSSYEQYF
TRBJ2-6 | TRBV6-1 | - | - | TGTGCCAGCAAGAAGGAGGCTGGGGCCAACGTCCTGACTTTC | CASKKEAGANVLTF
TRBJ1-1 | TRBV29-1 | - | few | TGCAGCGGCGGGACACCGAACACTGAAGCTTTCTTT | CSGGTPNTEAFF
TRBJ2-1 | TRBV9 | - | - | TGTGCTGTAAAAGGCTACAATGAGCAGTTCTTC | CAVKGYNEQFF
TRBJ2-1 | TRBV5-1 | - | - | TGCGCCAGCAGCTTGGGCGCCCAGCGGCCGCAGTTCTTC | CASSLGAQRPQFF
TRBJ2-7 | TRBV20-1 | TRBD2 | - | TGCAGTGCTAGAGGGTCTAGCGGGAGGGACTACGAGCAGTACTTC | CSARGSSGRDYEQYF
TRBJ2-1 | TRBV20-1 | TRBD1 | - | TGCAGTGCTCCGGGACAGGGTAACAATGAGCAGTTCTTC | CSAPGQGNNEQFF
TRBJ1-2 | TRBV2 | - | - | TGTGCCAGCACTGACTTTGACATAAACTATGGCTACACCTTC | CASTDFDINYGYTF
TRBJ2-3 | TRBV6-2/TRBV6-3 | TRBD2 | few | TGTGCCAGCAGGGGGACTAGCCTCGATACGCAGTATTTT | CASRGTSLDTQYF
TRBJ2-5 | TRBV2 | - | many | TGTGCCAGCAGCCCAGGGGCAGGGTCCCAAGAGACCCAGTACTTC | CASSPGAGSQETQYF
TRBJ2-1 | TRBV4-1 | - | many | TGCGCCAGCAGCCAACCACAGATTCCCTACAATGAGCAGTTCTTC | CASSQPQIPYNEQFF
TRBJ2-1 | TRBV27 | TRBD1 | many | TGTGCCAGCAGTAACACAGGGGGCAATGAGCAGTTCTTC | CASSNTGGNEQFF
TRBJ2-3 | TRBV2 | TRBD2 | - | TGTGCCAGCGGGCCTAGCGGGGTCCCCACAGATACGCAGTATTTT | CASGPSGVPTDTQYF
TRBJ1-2 | TRBV20-1 | - | few | TGCAGTGCTATTGAGGAGGCTAGCTACACCTTC | CSAIEEASYTF
TRBJ2-1 | TRBV11-3 | - | few | TGTGCCAGCAGCCCCATGCGGGGGCCTTACAATGAGCAGTTCTTC | CASSPMRGPYNEQFF
TRBJ2-3 | TRBV20-1 | - | - | TGCAGTGCAGAACGAGCGCCTAGCACAGATACGCAGTATTTT | CSAERAPSTDTQYF
TRBJ2-7 | TRBV5-1 | - | - | TGCGCCAGCAGCTTGAGGGACACCCCCTACGAGCAGTACTTC | CASSLRDTPYEQYF
TRBJ2-1 | TRBV2 | TRBD1 | - | TGTGCCAGCAGTAAGCAGGACCGGGACAGGGAGCAGTTCTTC | CASSKQDRDREQFF
TRBJ2-7 | TRBV20-1 | TRBD2 | - | TGCAAGGCTAGCTCGGGAGGTTCCTACGAGCAGTACTTC | CKASSGGSYEQYF
TRBJ2-5 | TRBV7-2 | - | - | TGTGCCAGCAGCTTAGTTTGGGGAGAGACCCAGTACTTC | CASSLVWGETQYF
TRBJ2-1 | TRBV7-2 | TRBD2 | few | TGTGCCAGCAGCCAGTCCGGGACTAGCGTGGTGCAGTTCTTC | CASSQSGTSVVQFF
TRBJ2-2 | TRBV3-1 | TRBD1 | - | TGTGCCAGCAGCCAAACCGACAGGGCGAGCACCGGGGAGCTGTTTTTT | CASSQTDRASTGELFF
TRBJ2-3 | TRBV5-5 | - | few | TGTGCCAGCAGCTTTGGGCCGCAAGATACGCAGTATTTT | CASSFGPQDTQYF
TRBJ2-2 | TRBV7-2 | - | few | TGTGCCAGCAGCTCCGCGGGGCGAGCCACCGGGGAGCCGTTTTTT | CASSSAGRATGEPFF
TRBJ2-3 | TRBV7-6 | - | - | TGTGCCAGCAGCTACCCGCTGCACTCCATTCCAGGGGAAGGGGATACGCAGTATTTT | CASSYPLHSIPGEGDTQYF
TRBJ2-1 | TRBV7-3 | TRBD1 | few | TGTGCCAGCAGCGCGGGGGGACAGGGGCGCAATGAGCAGTTCTTC | CASSAGGQGRNEQFF
TRBJ1-5 | TRBV2 | - | - | TGTGCCAGCAGAGAGGTCGCGAGCAATCAGCCCCAGCATTTT | CASREVASNQPQHF
TRBJ1-2 | TRBV29-1 | - | few | TGCAGCGTAGGGACCGGGACCGTCTATGGCTACACCTTC | CSVGTGTVYGYTF
TRBJ1-5 | TRBV6-2/TRBV6-3 | TRBD1 | - | TGTGCCAACAGAGCTGATACCGGGACAGGGACTGATCAGCCCCAGCATTTT | CANRADTGTGTDQPQHF
TRBJ1-2 | TRBV6-8 | - | once | TGTGCCAGCAGGCCCGCCGGAGGATCTCACTATGGCTACACCTTC | CASRPAGGSHYGYTF
TRBJ2-7 | TRBV27 | - | few | TGTGCCAGCAGTCCTTCACAGGGAGTCCTCTACTACGAGCAGTACTTC | CASSPSQGVLYYEQYF
TRBJ2-1 | TRBV24-1 | TRBD2 | - | TGTGCCACCAGTGCCGGGGGGGCGGGAATGAGGTACAATGAGCAGTTCTTC | CATSAGGAGMRYNEQFF
TRBJ2-5 | TRBV2 | TRBD2 | - | TGTGCCAGCAGCGGGACTAGCGGGGTTCAAGAGACCCAGTACTTC | CASSGTSGVQETQYF
TRBJ2-1 | TRBV4-1 | - | - | TGCGCCAGCAGCCAAGATCGGTTAACGGCCCGCTCCAATGAGCAGTTCTTC | CASSQDRLTARSNEQFF
TRBJ2-7 | TRBV20-1 | TRBD2 | once | TGCAGTGCTGCCGAGAGCGGGAATCTACGGAACAAGCAGTACTTC | CSAAESGNLRNKQYF
TRBJ1-2 | TRBV6-6 | TRBD1 | few | TGTGCCAGCAGCCGGTCTCGACAGGGGGCTAACTATGGCTACACCTTC | CASSRSRQGANYGYTF
TRBJ2-6 | TRBV20-1 | - | few | TGCAGTGCTAGAGTCCGATACGGGGCCAACGTCCTGACTTTC | CSARVRYGANVLTF
TRBJ2-1 | TRBV6-5 | - | - | TGTGCCAGCAGTTACCCCTTCGGCACACCGGGGTATAGCTCCTACAATGAGCAGTTCTTC | CASSYPFGTPGYSSYNEQFF
TRBJ2-1 | TRBV4-1 | TRBD2 | many | TGCGCCAGCAGCCAAGACACGGATATAGCGGGAATCACCAATGAGCAGTTCTTC | CASSQDTDIAGITNEQFF
TRBJ1-2 | TRBV3-1 | - | few | TGTGCCAGCAGCCAAGGGGGTCTTGGCTACACCTTC | CASSQGGLGYTF
TRBJ2-3 | TRBV29-1 | - | - | TGCAGCGTTGTTTGGGGGGAAGATACGCAGTATTTT | CSVVWGEDTQYF
TRBJ2-3 | TRBV20-1 | - | many | TGCAGTGCTAGAAGGCCCGGCGGAGATACGCAGTATTTT | CSARRPGGDTQYF
TRBJ2-7 | TRBV7-6 | - | - | TGTGCCAGCAGCTTGGCCCCCGGGACAAATACCTACGAGCAGTACTTC | CASSLAPGTNTYEQYF
TRBJ2-7 | TRBV20-1 | TRBD2 | - | TGCAGTGCTAGGGGGACTACGGGCGAGCAGTACTTC | CSARGTTGEQYF